This T cell receptor beta chain derives from a study of T cell changes during pregnancy in multiple sclerosis. Clones were sequenced by immunoSEQ multiplex PCR, and TCRdb holds only the in-frame ones, with some missing. The sample contains around 60,000 clones, 93% of which appear only once. Germline CDR1 SGHDN, CDR2 FVKESK. V shed 1 base and J shed 2 bases, with 14 bases lying between them. This CDR3 region has 16 residues. The receptor was derived from a female donor with multiple sclerosis, enrolled in a pregnancy study. The chain joins TRBV14 to TRBJ2-5; tentatively, D is TRBD1 (6 bases). Sample: peripheral blood, taken after pregnancy. The CDR3 spells CASSQAGRGAQETQYF. The CDR3 coding sequence is TGTGCCAGCAGCCAAGCAGGCAGGGGCGCGCAAGAGACCCAGTACTTC.